Below are 7 T cell receptor beta chains sequenced from a single sample in a study of siplizumab effects on memory and regulatory T cells. Libraries were prepared by immunoSEQ multiplex PCR; TCRdb keeps only in-frame clonotypes and omits some of them. In the table there are 90,000 to 95,000 clones, 95% to 97% of which are singletons. The sample consisted of naive CD4+ T cells sorted from blood. Receptors originate from a human donor in good health.

The chain carries TRBV11-2 and TRBJ2-1; 7 nucleotides match TRBD1. Per germline, CDR1 SGHAT and CDR2 FQNNGV. Unmatched junction bases numbered 8, after V lost 5 bases and J lost 4 bases. This CDR3 is built from 15 residues. Here the CDR3 DNA reads TGTGCCAGCAGCGTTATACAGGGGTTGTACAATGAGCAGTTCTTC. The encoded protein is CASSVIQGLYNEQFF.

The chain joins TRBV7-9 to TRBJ1-2; TRBD1 matches 7 bases. Germline loops: CDR1 SEHNR, CDR2 FQNEAQ (reference sequence). CDR3 length equals 16 residues. The junction had 9 bases not matched to a gene; V was cut back by 2 bases and J by 3 bases. CDR3 DNA: TGTGCCAGCAGCTTAAAACAGGGGTTGAGGGACTATGGCTACACCTTC. Protein product: CASSLKQGLRDYGYTF.

The CDR3 region has the DNA TGTGCCAGCAGTTTATCTCCCGCACCCCCGTACCAAGAGACCCAGTACTTC. Protein: CASSLSPAPPYQETQYF. This sequence joins TRBV27 and TRBJ2-5; D not certain. V lost 0 bases and J lost 0, with 14 bases in between. The CDR3 totals 17 residues. CDR1 MNHEY and CDR2 SMNVEV come from the germline V gene (reference sequence).

This chain uses TRBV10-3 with TRBJ2-1; no reliable D call. The CDR3 is 11 amino acids. Trimming stripped 9 bases from V and 0 bases from J, with 3 bases between. The germline V gene encodes CDR1 ENHRY and CDR2 SYGVKD. CDR3 in DNA: TGTGCCATGAGCTCCTACAATGAGCAGTTCTTC. Translation: CAMSSYNEQFF.

CDR3 in amino acids: CASREGLAGEQFF. In DNA, the CDR3 is TGTGCCAGCAGGGAAGGACTAGCGGGTGAGCAGTTCTTC. V usage is TRBV28 and J usage is TRBJ2-1, with TRBD2 matching 11 bases. From germline, CDR1 is MDHEN and CDR2 SYDVKM. The J segment lost 9 bases and the V segment lost 6 bases, leaving 4 bases of the junction unmatched. The CDR3 is 13 amino acids. The full variable domain, its missing parts supplied by reference TRBV28 and TRBJ2-1, is DVKVTQSSRYLVKRTGEKVFLECVQDMDHENMFWYRQDPGLGLRLIYFSYDVKMKEKGDIPEGYSVSREKKERFSLILESASTNQTSMYLCASREGLAGEQFFGPGTRLTVL.

Points on this clone: Other DNA sequences in the same sample also yield this CDR3. V gene TRBV10-3 combines with J gene TRBJ1-4, with 11 positions matching TRBD1. J gave up 7 bases and V 10 bases, and 5 bases lay outside the gene matches. CDR3 length: 13 residues. Germline lookup yields CDR1 ENHRY and CDR2 SYGVKD. The CDR3 coding sequence is TGTGCCACGAGCGGGACAGGGGGTGAAAAACTGTTTTTT. It is translated as CATSGTGGEKLFF.

V and J are TRBV19 and TRBJ1-1; D unresolved. Germline-derived CDR1 and CDR2 are LNHDA and SQIVND (reference sequence). The CDR3 extends over 16 amino acids. Trimming took off 7 bases at V and 0 bases at J, with 18 bases between the two ends. The CDR3 region is CASTWSGGRMNTEAFF. The DNA for the CDR3 is TGTGCCAGTACCTGGAGCGGAGGGCGGATGAACACTGAAGCTTTCTTT.